Listed below are T cell receptor beta chains from one sample, sequenced in a study of shared clonotypes between healthy human individuals. The table came from immunoSEQ multiplex PCR; TCRdb's copy has only in-frame clones and leaves some out. The profile covers over 700,000 clones, with approximately 72% appearing a single time and under 2% taken by the ten largest. Source material: memory CD4+ T cells sorted from blood. Receptors originate from a woman aged 25-40 years in good health. Each CDR3 is given with its conserved first and last residue. A D gene is named only where the DNA matches it firmly. Size values are once, few and many counts, or a class for expanded clones, and some rows have none.

>.|TRBV4-1|TRBJ2-3|TRBD2
TGCGCCAGCAGCCAACCCACCGGACTAGCGGGAGATGGGGATACGCAGTATTTT
CASSQPTGLAGDGDTQYF
>once|TRBV7-9|TRBJ2-5|.
TGTGCCAGCAGCTTAGACAGCCTTTTGGAGACCCAGTACTTC
CASSLDSLLETQYF
>few|TRBV19|TRBJ2-4|TRBD1
TGTGCCAGTAAGAGTGCCCTGGGACAGGGTGGAGTGAACATTCAGTACTTC
CASKSALGQGGVNIQYF
>.|TRBV18|TRBJ2-3|.
TGTGCCAGCACGGCCCGAGTAGGGACAGATACGCAGTATTTT
CASTARVGTDTQYF
>.|TRBV14|TRBJ2-7|TRBD1
TGTGCCAGCAGCCAAGACAGGGGGACAAAAGTAGAATCCTACGAGCAGTACTTC
CASSQDRGTKVESYEQYF
>once|TRBV28|TRBJ1-1|TRBD1
TGTGCCAGCAGTTTCTCGACAGGGGGCACTGAAGCTTTCTTT
CASSFSTGGTEAFF
>few|TRBV6-4|TRBJ2-1|.
TGTGCCAGCAGTGATTTGGGAGGACTGCAGTTCTTC
CASSDLGGLQFF
>.|TRBV21-1|TRBJ1-4|.
TGTGCCAGCAGCAAAATCGGAAGGGGGCATAATGAAAAACTGTTTTTT
CASSKIGRGHNEKLFF
>.|TRBV18|TRBJ2-2|.
TGTGCCAGCTCACCAGAATCCGGGGAGCTGTTTTTT
CASSPESGELFF
>.|TRBV5-8|TRBJ2-2|.
TGTGCCAGCAGCTTGGCCGGGAGCACGGATACCGGGGAGCTGTTTTTT
CASSLAGSTDTGELFF
>.|TRBV27|TRBJ2-3|TRBD2
TGTGCCAGTATAAAACGCTGGACTAGCCTCAGGGATACGCAGTATTTT
CASIKRWTSLRDTQYF
>.|TRBV5-1|TRBJ2-5|TRBD2
TGCGCCAGCAGCAGCGGGACTAGCGGAGCAGAGACCCAGTACTTC
CASSSGTSGAETQYF
>once|TRBV15|TRBJ2-1|TRBD1
TGTGCCACCAGCAGAGATCCGGGAAGGACAGGGGCCCCACGGGAGCAGTTCTTC
CATSRDPGRTGAPREQFF
>many|TRBV18|TRBJ2-1|TRBD2
TGTGCCAGCTTTTTGGGAGGGGCCCAGTACAATGAGCAGTTCTTC
CASFLGGAQYNEQFF
>few|TRBV11-2|TRBJ2-7|.
TGTGCCAGCAGGGGCAGGGGATCCGAGCAGTACTTC
CASRGRGSEQYF
>.|TRBV7-6|TRBJ2-1|TRBD2
TGTGCCAGCAGTTTCGAACTAGCGGGAGGGGCCAATGAGCAGTTCTTC
CASSFELAGGANEQFF
>.|TRBV5-1|TRBJ1-5|TRBD1
TGCGCCAGCAGCTCAGGGGGCTCGGGGCAGCCCCAGCATTTT
CASSSGGSGQPQHF
>.|TRBV11-3|TRBJ2-3|TRBD1
TGTGCCAGCAGTTCCCTCCGGGACAGTCCTACAGATACGCAGTATTTT
CASSSLRDSPTDTQYF
>few|TRBV14|TRBJ2-3|TRBD2
TGTGCCAGCAGCCAAGATCGGGGACTAGCGGGAGTAAGAGGGCTAGATACGCAGTATTTT
CASSQDRGLAGVRGLDTQYF
>few|TRBV2|TRBJ1-3|.
TGTGCCAGCAGTGTATACAGGGCGCGTGGAAACACCATATATTTT
CASSVYRARGNTIYF
>few|TRBV11-2|TRBJ2-3|.
TGTGCCAGCAGCCTCAAGGGGATAGATACGCAGTATTTT
CASSLKGIDTQYF
>.|TRBV9|TRBJ2-5|.
TGTGCCAGCAGCGTAGACTCTGGTGAGACCCAGTACTTC
CASSVDSGETQYF
>few|TRBV30|TRBJ2-1|TRBD2
TGTGCAGAAGCGGGAGCGGGGAATGAGCAGTTCTTC
CAEAGAGNEQFF
>.|TRBV5-4|TRBJ2-3|.
TGTGCCAGCAGCTTGGGGCCGGCCGAAACAGATACGCAGTATTTT
CASSLGPAETDTQYF
>once|TRBV19|TRBJ2-5|.
TGTGCCAGTAGGGGGCCTCCGGGGGAGACCCAGTACTTC
CASRGPPGETQYF
>.|TRBV6-6|TRBJ1-4|.
TGTGCCAGCAGTACCCAGGGTACCCCCGAAAAACTGTTTTTT
CASSTQGTPEKLFF
>once|TRBV10-2|TRBJ2-7|TRBD1
TGCGCCAGCAGGACAGGGGGTTCCTACGAGCAGTACTTC
CASRTGGSYEQYF
>few|TRBV2|TRBJ1-5|.
TGTGCCAGCAGTGAACTGGGGAGGCATCAGCCCCAGCATTTT
CASSELGRHQPQHF
>.|TRBV2|TRBJ2-2|TRBD1
TGTGCCAGCAGTCCTAACAGGGGGAACACCGGGGAGCTGTTTTTT
CASSPNRGNTGELFF
>.|TRBV10-3|TRBJ1-1|.
TGTGCCACCCTTTTTGGATTGAACACTGAAGCTTTCTTT
CATLFGLNTEAFF
>.|TRBV5-1|TRBJ1-2|TRBD1
TGCGCCAGCAGCTCGGGGGACAGGGGAGTCGGCGGCTACACCTTC
CASSSGDRGVGGYTF
>.|TRBV4-1|TRBJ1-5|.
TGCGCCAGCAGCCAAGATCTGGGGAGCAGTTCCAGCAATCAGCCCCAGCATTTT
CASSQDLGSSSSNQPQHF
>.|TRBV9|TRBJ1-2|.
TGTGCCAGCAGCGCGGGGGGTTTAAACTATGGCTACACCTTC
CASSAGGLNYGYTF
>once|TRBV5-8|TRBJ1-4|.
TGTGCCAGCAGCTTGGGAACGAAAAAACTGTTTTTT
CASSLGTKKLFF
>few|TRBV4-2|TRBJ2-7|TRBD2
TGTGCCAGCAGCCACAGTTCGGCGGGAGCCACTCTAGCGGGAGGGGGTTACGAGCAGTACTTC
CASSHSSAGATLAGGGYEQYF
>.|TRBV11-3|TRBJ2-3|.
TGTGCCAGCAGCTTAATTTCCGGGGCGGCGACAGATACGCAGTATTTT
CASSLISGAATDTQYF
>.|TRBV5-7|TRBJ2-6|TRBD2
TGTGCCAGCAGCTCGTTGGGGACTAGGGAAACTGGGGCCAACGTCCTGACTTTC
CASSSLGTRETGANVLTF
>few|TRBV28|TRBJ2-3|.
TGTGCCAGCAGTTTACGGACCGGCAGGGGGGTGGATACGCAGTATTTT
CASSLRTGRGVDTQYF
>.|TRBV5-6|TRBJ1-5|TRBD1
TGTGCCAGCAGCCCGTGGACAGGGGGCGGTCGGTTGTACGATCAGCCCCAGCATTTT
CASSPWTGGGRLYDQPQHF
>once|TRBV5-4|TRBJ2-5|TRBD2
TGTGCCAGCAGCCCAGGACTAGCGGGGGGAGAGACCCAGTACTTC
CASSPGLAGGETQYF
>few|TRBV6-6|TRBJ1-2|.
TGTGCCAGCAGTTACCTCTCGACAGAGGATGACTCTGGCTACACCTTC
CASSYLSTEDDSGYTF
>.|TRBV25-1|TRBJ2-5|.
TGTGCCAGCAGGGACAGCGAATACCAAGAGACCCAGTACTTC
CASRDSEYQETQYF